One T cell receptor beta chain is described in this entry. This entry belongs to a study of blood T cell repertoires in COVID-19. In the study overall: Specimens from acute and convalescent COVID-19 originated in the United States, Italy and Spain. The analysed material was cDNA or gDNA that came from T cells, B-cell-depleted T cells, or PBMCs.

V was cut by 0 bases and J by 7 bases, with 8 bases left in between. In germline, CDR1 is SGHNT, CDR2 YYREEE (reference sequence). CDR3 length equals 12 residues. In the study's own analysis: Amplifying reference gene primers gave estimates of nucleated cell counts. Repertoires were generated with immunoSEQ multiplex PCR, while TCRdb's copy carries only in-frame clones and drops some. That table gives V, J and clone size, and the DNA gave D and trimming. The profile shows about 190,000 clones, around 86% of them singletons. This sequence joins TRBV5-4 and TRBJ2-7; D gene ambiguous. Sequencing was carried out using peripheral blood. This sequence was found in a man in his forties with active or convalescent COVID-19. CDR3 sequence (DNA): TGTGCCAGCAGCTTGGGCCCGCGAGAGCAGTACTTC. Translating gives CASSLGPREQYF.